These 17 T cell receptor beta chains were sequenced from one sample in a study of shared clonotypes between healthy human individuals. Clones were read by immunoSEQ multiplex PCR, and TCRdb kept only the in-frame ones, dropping some. The repertoire has 2 million or so clones, 85% to 95% of them found once; the top ten carry 0.13%. Sequenced: naive CD4+ T cells sorted from blood. Specified subset: CD45RA+ positively selected. Source of these receptors: a man younger than 35 in good health.

The chain is built from TRBV10-3 and TRBJ2-7; 9 bases align to TRBD2. The length of the CDR3 is 16 residues. Germline V CDR1 and CDR2: ENHRY, SYGVKD. The V gene end was trimmed by 3 bases and the J gene end by 0 bases; junction bases not matched to a gene: 6. The CDR3 DNA sequence: TGTGCCATCAGTGAAGGACCTAGCGGGGACTCCTACGAGCAGTACTTC. Translating it yields CAISEGPSGDSYEQYF.

V usage is TRBV7-6 and J usage is TRBJ2-3, with D unresolved. Germline lookup yields CDR1 SGHVS and CDR2 FNYEAQ. The V gene lost 11 bases and the J gene lost 1 base, with 16 bases spanning the gap. The CDR3 runs 14 residues. CDR3 DNA: TGTGCCGTCGGGCGGCTGCCCGGCACAGATACGCAGTATTTT. Its translation is CAVGRLPGTDTQYF. The full variable domain, rest sourced from reference TRBV7-6 and TRBJ2-3, is GAGVSQSPRYKVTKRGQDVALRCDPISGHVSLYWYRQALGQGPEFLTYFNYEAQQDKSGLPNDRFSAERPEGSISTLTIQRTEQRDSAMYRCAVGRLPGTDTQYFGPGTRLTVL.

With regard to this clone: The sample carries other DNA sequences with the same CDR3. V gene TRBV5-1 combines with J gene TRBJ2-3, with D possibly matching TRBD2 (5 bases). Germline CDR1 SGHRS, CDR2 YFSETQ. The CDR3 has 15 residues. Trimming took off 0 bases at V and 0 bases at J, with 8 bases between the two ends. CDR3 sequence: CASSLDGLSTDTQYF. CDR3 DNA sequence: TGCGCCAGCAGCTTGGACGGACTTAGCACAGATACGCAGTATTTT. The variable domain in full, completed from reference TRBV5-1 and TRBJ2-3, reads KAGVTQTPRYLIKTRGQQVTLSCSPISGHRSVSWYQQTPGQGLQFLFEYFSETQRNKGNFPGRFSGRQFSNSRSEMNVSTLELGDSALYLCASSLDGLSTDTQYFGPGTRLTVL.

With regard to this clone: The same CDR3 can be traced to other DNA sequences in this sample. This chain uses TRBV6-5 with TRBJ1-5; possible D gene TRBD1, 6 bases. The CDR3 is 15 residues long. Trimming pared 4 bases from V and 0 bases from J, leaving 10 bases between. Germline V gives CDR1 MNHEY, CDR2 SVGAGI. In nucleotides, the CDR3 is TGTGCCAGCAGTTCAACAGGGAATAGCAATCAGCCCCAGCATTTT. It yields the protein CASSSTGNSNQPQHF.

The chain is built from TRBV7-8 and TRBJ2-2; D might be TRBD2 (6 bases). Germline CDR1 SGHVS, CDR2 FQNEAQ. The CDR3 length is 14 residues. V gave up 5 bases and J gave up 4 bases, with 11 bases separating them. CDR3 in amino acids: CASSLGLLTGELFF. CDR3 nucleotides: TGTGCCAGCAGCCTGGGACTTCTCACCGGGGAGCTGTTTTTT.

The chain carries TRBV4-3 and TRBJ2-7; 7 nucleotides align to TRBD2. Germline CDR1 and CDR2: LGHNA and YSLEER. The CDR3 is 14 amino acids. Trimming removed 4 bases from V and 2 bases from J; junction bases left unmatched: 5. The CDR3 sequence: CASSRGLVPYEQYF. DNA for the CDR3: TGCGCCAGCAGCCGCGGACTAGTTCCCTACGAGCAGTACTTC.

In DNA form, the CDR3 reads TGCGCCAGCAGCCAAGAGGCAGCAGGCAGCACAGATACGCAGTATTTT. This sequence encodes CASSQEAAGSTDTQYF. V usage is TRBV4-3 and J usage is TRBJ2-3; unclear D gene. CDR1 LGHNA and CDR2 YSLEER come from the germline V gene. V was shortened by 0 bases and J by 0 bases, with 10 bases between the two germline ends. There are 16 residues in the CDR3.

This chain connects TRBV6-5 to TRBJ1-2, with 7 bases identical to TRBD1. The CDR3 runs to 15 residues. CDR1 and CDR2 (germline): MNHEY, SVGAGI. The V segment lost 5 bases and the J segment 7 bases; nucleotides outside the gene matches: 13. For the CDR3, the DNA is TGTGCCAGCAGTCCGGACAGGCTCGTCGGCGGTGGCTACACCTTC. It encodes CASSPDRLVGGGYTF.

The chain has TRBV4-1 and TRBJ2-7, with D possibly matching TRBD1 (6 bases). The CDR3 spans 16 residues. The ends were cut back, 4 bases at V and 6 bases at J, with 22 bases in the middle. The germline gives CDR1 MGHRA, CDR2 YSYEKL. CDR3 DNA: TGCGCCAGCAGCCGACAAGGGGGTGTGAGGGATCTCGAGCAGTACTTC. Translation: CASSRQGGVRDLEQYF.

This clone was seen once. The chain links TRBV7-6 to TRBJ1-4; D is possibly TRBD1 (5 bases). Germline V CDR1 and CDR2: SGHVS, FNYEAQ. The germline V and J ends were trimmed by 1 base and 7 bases, with 22 bases remaining between them. The length of the CDR3 is 18 residues. CDR3 coding DNA: TGTGCCAGCAGCTTAGAGCAAGTATGGGACGGGGGACTTGAAAAACTGTTTTTT. It codes for CASSLEQVWDGGLEKLFF. The full variable domain, rest sourced from reference TRBV7-6 and TRBJ1-4, is GAGVSQSPRYKVTKRGQDVALRCDPISGHVSLYWYRQALGQGPEFLTYFNYEAQQDKSGLPNDRFSAERPEGSISTLTIQRTEQRDSAMYRCASSLEQVWDGGLEKLFFGSGTQLSVL.

The CDR3 sequence: CASSERPSGSGEKLFF. In nucleotides, the CDR3 is TGTGCCAGCAGCGAGCGGCCCTCAGGGTCGGGCGAAAAACTGTTTTTT. The chain employs TRBV9 and TRBJ1-4; possible D gene TRBD1, 5 bases. V was cut by 3 bases and J by 8 bases, with 20 bases left in between. CDR1 and CDR2 from the germline V gene are SGDLS and YYNGEE. The CDR3 runs to 16 residues.

The chain is built from TRBV19 and TRBJ1-5; TRBD1 aligns across 8 bases. With V trimmed by 8 bases and J by 6 bases, 3 bases remained unmatched. The CDR3 is 12 residues long. CDR1 LNHDA and CDR2 SQIVND come from the germline V gene (reference sequence). The CDR3 reads CASDRGGQPQHF. The CDR3 nucleotides read TGTGCCAGTGACAGGGGTGGTCAGCCCCAGCATTTT.

The chain combines TRBV5-1 with TRBJ2-7; 8 nucleotides line up with TRBD1. Trimming at V came to 1 base and at J to 5 bases, leaving 8 bases not matched to a gene. CDR1 and CDR2 from the germline V gene are SGHRS and YFSETQ. The CDR3 consists of 15 residues. The CDR3 sequence is CASSLTGGPNDEQYF. The CDR3 DNA reads TGCGCCAGCAGCTTGACAGGGGGACCCAACGACGAGCAGTACTTC.

The gene calls are TRBV5-6 and TRBJ2-6, with 8 nucleotides matching TRBD1. The germline V gene encodes CDR1 SGHDT and CDR2 YYEEEE. CDR3 length equals 19 residues. V lost 4 bases to trimming and J lost 0 bases; unmatched junction nucleotides: 12. The CDR3 here is CASSTGGTGPFSGANVLTF. For the CDR3, the DNA is TGTGCCAGCAGCACAGGTGGGACAGGCCCCTTCTCTGGGGCCAACGTCCTGACTTTC.

This sequence joins TRBV6-5 and TRBJ2-7, with TRBD1 matching over 7 bases. CDR3 length equals 15 residues. V was clipped by 4 bases and J by 1 base; unmatched bases: 7. Germline assignment: CDR1 MNHEY and CDR2 SVGAGI. CDR3 amino acids: CASSFDRVGSYEQYF. The CDR3 DNA sequence: TGTGCCAGCAGTTTCGACAGGGTAGGGTCCTACGAGCAGTACTTC.

The V call is TRBV4-3, the J call TRBJ2-4, with D possibly being TRBD1 (6 bases). This CDR3 is built from 16 residues. The germline CDR1 and CDR2 sequences are LGHNA and YSLEER. Trimming pared 2 bases from V and 0 bases from J, leaving 11 bases between. CDR3 amino acids: CASSQTGIIAKNIQYF. The CDR3 DNA reads as TGCGCCAGCAGCCAAACAGGGATTATAGCCAAAAACATTCAGTACTTC.

V is TRBV6-5 and J is TRBJ2-7; perhaps D is TRBD1 or TRBD2 (6 bases each). V lost 6 bases to trimming and J lost 8 bases, with 14 bases between them. The CDR3 is 12 amino acids. Germline-derived CDR1 and CDR2 are MNHEY and SVGAGI. This CDR3 is CASRWRGEKQYF. CDR3 DNA sequence: TGTGCCAGCAGGTGGAGGGGGGAGAAGCAGTACTTC.